The 23 T cell receptor beta chains in this list originate from one sample, sequenced in a study of blood T cell repertoires in COVID-19. Here immunoSEQ multiplex PCR was the method, and the copy in TCRdb shows in-frame clones only, minus some. Of 150,000 or so clones in the sample, around 88% are singletons; the top ten hold approximately 10%. Sequenced sample: peripheral blood. These receptors were taken from a man aged 50 to 60 with acute or convalescent COVID-19.

The genes are TRBV28 and TRBJ1-2; 10 positions match TRBD1. This CDR3 spans 15 amino acids. J lost 2 bases, V lost 6 bases, and 6 bases had no gene match. Germline-derived CDR1 and CDR2 are MDHEN and SYDVKM. The CDR3 loop reads CASRRRTGGNYGYTF. CDR3 coding DNA: TGTGCCAGCAGGCGTCGGACAGGGGGAAACTATGGCTACACCTTC.

V usage is TRBV6-5 and J usage is TRBJ1-5; maybe TRBD1 (6 bases). The V gene's germline CDR1 is MNHEY and CDR2 SVGAGI. This CDR3 has 15 amino acids. The germline V and J ends were trimmed by 6 bases and 4 bases, with 16 bases remaining between them. CDR3: CASRRQGGTNQPQHF. The CDR3 nucleotides are TGTGCCAGCAGGCGTCAAGGGGGAACGAATCAGCCCCAGCATTTT.

The V gene is TRBV4-2, the J gene TRBJ2-2; weak D call: TRBD2 (6 bases). Trimming removed 0 bases from V and 4 bases from J, with 12 bases in between. The CDR3 is made up of 16 amino acids. Germline-derived CDR1 and CDR2 are LGHNA and YNFKEQ. The CDR3: CASSQEGGLSTGELFF. CDR3 coding DNA: TGTGCCAGCAGCCAAGAGGGGGGACTTTCCACCGGGGAGCTGTTTTTT.

This clone was seen more than once but under ten times. J is TRBJ2-7 and V is TRBV9; D possibly corresponds to TRBD1 (6 bases). This CDR3 contains 15 residues. Germline V gene sequence: CDR1 SGDLS, CDR2 YYNGEE. The V end was cut by 0 bases, the J end by 2 bases, with 12 bases between. The DNA for the CDR3 is TGTGCCAGCAGCGTAGGACAGGTGCCCCCCTACGAGCAGTACTTC. It specifies CASSVGQVPPYEQYF.

The chain employs TRBV15 and TRBJ1-1; 8 bases align to TRBD1. There are 15 residues in the CDR3. From germline, CDR1 is LNHNV and CDR2 YYDKDF (reference sequence). J was trimmed by 0 bases and V by 8 bases; bases with no gene match: 8. The CDR3 sequence is CATGLDRGLNTEAFF. In DNA, the CDR3 is TGTGCCACCGGGCTCGACAGGGGACTGAACACTGAAGCTTTCTTT.

The chain has TRBV29-1 and TRBJ2-1, with 9 bases matching TRBD1. This CDR3 spans 13 amino acids. In germline, CDR1 is SQVTM, CDR2 ANQGSEA. After removal of 5 bases from V and 6 bases from J, the junction contained 5 bases not matched to a gene. CDR3 sequence reads: CSVSLGQGNEQFF. CDR3 nucleotides: TGCAGCGTTTCTTTGGGACAGGGCAATGAGCAGTTCTTC.

The rearrangement uses TRBV5-1 and TRBJ1-2; 8 bases map to TRBD1. CDR1 is SGHRS and CDR2 is YFSETQ in the germline V gene. V trimming: 4 bases; J trimming: 2 bases; junction bases outside the gene matches: 7. This CDR3 region has 15 residues. The CDR3 DNA is TGCGCCAGCAGCCAACGGACAGGGCCCAACTATGGCTACACCTTC. Its protein product is CASSQRTGPNYGYTF.

J is TRBJ2-1 and V is TRBV5-1; 8 bases map to TRBD2. Germline V lookup: CDR1 SGHRS, CDR2 YFSETQ. The length of the CDR3 is 16 residues. Unmatched junction bases numbered 6, after V lost 4 bases and J lost 0 bases. The CDR3 protein is CASSPPGGNSYNEQFF. In nucleotides, the CDR3 is TGCGCCAGCAGCCCCCCGGGGGGGAACTCCTACAATGAGCAGTTCTTC.

This clone occurred once. The gene calls are TRBV30 and TRBJ2-1, with D possibly matching TRBD2 (5 bases). Trimming took off 4 bases at V and 5 bases at J, with 15 bases between the two ends. The V gene's germline CDR1 is GTSNPN and CDR2 SVGIG (reference sequence). This CDR3 spans 14 amino acids. CDR3 sequence reads: CAWKGGGSNNEQFF. In DNA, the CDR3 is TGTGCCTGGAAGGGTGGAGGCAGCAACAATGAGCAGTTCTTC.

V gene TRBV18 combines with J gene TRBJ1-2, with a possible D match to TRBD1 (6 bases). The V end lost 4 bases, the J end lost 8 bases, and 17 bases lay between the germline ends. Germline values: CDR1 KGHSH, CDR2 LQKENI. The CDR3 has 14 residues. CDR3 protein: CASSRTTGSEGYTF. CDR3 in DNA: TGTGCCAGCTCACGGACGACAGGCAGTGAAGGCTACACCTTC.

This clone was seen only once. This chain connects TRBV12-3 or TRBV12-4 to TRBJ1-2; 7 bases agree with TRBD1. V shed 6 bases and J 6 bases; nucleotides not matched to a gene: 7. This CDR3 spans 13 amino acids. DNA of the CDR3: TGTGCCAGCAGCCCGACAGGGAGGCATGGCTACACCTTC. It yields the protein CASSPTGRHGYTF.

The chain carries TRBV29-1 and TRBJ2-3; TRBD2 agrees at 8 bases. The CDR3 spans 14 residues. The trim removed 7 bases at V and 0 bases at J, leaving 6 bases unmatched. Germline V lookup: CDR1 SQVTM, CDR2 ANQGSEA. CDR3 in amino acids: CSASGGSSTDTQYF. The DNA for the CDR3 is TGCAGCGCGAGCGGGGGCTCTAGCACAGATACGCAGTATTTT.

The V call is TRBV10-1, the J call TRBJ1-3; TRBD1 aligns across 7 bases. Germline V gene data show CDR1 as WNHNN and CDR2 as SYGVQD (reference sequence). The CDR3 runs 14 residues. Unmatched junction bases numbered 4, after V lost 6 bases and J lost 2 bases. The CDR3 spells CASSAGTAGNTIYF. CDR3 nucleotide sequence: TGCGCCAGCAGCGCCGGGACAGCTGGAAACACCATATATTTT.

The CDR3 DNA reads as TGTGCCAGCAGTTTCGGGACAGTCCATGAAGCTTTCTTT. Amino acids: CASSFGTVHEAFF. This chain connects TRBV27 to TRBJ1-1, with 7 nucleotides matching TRBD1. Germline values: CDR1 MNHEY, CDR2 SMNVEV (reference sequence). The CDR3 totals 13 residues. The trim removed 3 bases at V and 7 bases at J, leaving 5 bases unmatched.

This chain joins TRBV11-2 and TRBJ1-1, with D hard to call. The CDR3 spans 13 residues. Trimming pared 1 base from V and 5 bases from J, leaving 8 bases between. Germline-derived CDR1 and CDR2 are SGHAT and FQNNGV. The CDR3 reads CASSLGLYTEAFF. In DNA, the CDR3 is TGTGCCAGCAGCTTAGGTCTTTATACTGAAGCTTTCTTT. Combining the CDR3 with reference TRBV11-2 and TRBJ1-1 gives the whole variable domain EAGVAQSPRYKIIEKRQSVAFWCNPISGHATLYWYQQILGQGPKLLIQFQNNGVVDDSQLPKDRFSAERLKGVDSTLKIQPAKLEDSAVYLCASSLGLYTEAFFGQGTRLTVV.

The chain is built from TRBV6-5 and TRBJ1-5; no definite D call. Germline CDR1 reads MNHEY; CDR2 reads SVGAGI. V was shortened by 7 bases and J by 6 bases, with 19 bases between the two germline ends. This CDR3 has 15 residues. In nucleotides, the CDR3 is TGTGCCAGCACCCCCAGCGGGGAAGGGATTCAGCCCCAGCATTTT. Its protein product is CASTPSGEGIQPQHF.

The CDR3 bases are TGTGCCAGTACGGACAGATCCAATCAGCCCCAGCATTTT. The encoded protein is CASTDRSNQPQHF. The chain is built from TRBV19 and TRBJ1-5; TRBD1 might be the D (6 bases). Germline V gives CDR1 LNHDA, CDR2 SQIVND (reference sequence). V gave up 7 bases and J gave up 3 bases, with 10 bases separating them. The CDR3 sequence is 13 residues long.

The rearrangement uses TRBV2 and TRBJ2-7; possibly TRBD1 for D (6 bases). The CDR3 runs to 13 residues. V was trimmed by 7 bases and J by 3 bases, leaving 13 bases between them. Germline V CDR1 and CDR2: SNHLY, FYNNEI. The CDR3 nucleotides are TGTGCCAGCATTCTGGACAGTTTCTACGAGCAGTACTTC. Protein product: CASILDSFYEQYF.

This clone was seen just once. This CDR3 is CASSLRISGGTPSRVDTQYF. The CDR3 coding sequence is TGTGCCAGCAGTTTAAGGATCAGCGGGGGGACCCCCTCGCGCGTGGATACGCAGTATTTT. The chain uses TRBV27 and TRBJ2-3, with TRBD2 identical over 9 bases. The CDR3 is 20 amino acids. Trimming removed 2 bases from V and 6 bases from J; junction bases left unmatched: 21. CDR1 MNHEY and CDR2 SMNVEV come from the germline V gene (reference sequence).

The gene calls are TRBV9 and TRBJ1-1, with D possibly TRBD1 on 6 matching bases. The germline CDR1 and CDR2 sequences are SGDLS and YYNGEE. The CDR3 loop spans 14 amino acids. Trimming cost V 0 bases and J 1 base, with 7 bases left between them. CDR3 sequence (DNA): TGTGCCAGCAGCGTAGCGGGACAGAACACTGAAGCTTTCTTT. Translation gives CASSVAGQNTEAFF.

The V and J genes are TRBV5-1 and TRBJ1-5; TRBD1 aligns across 7 bases. Trimming cost V 4 bases and J 0 bases; bases outside gene matches: 1. Germline-derived CDR1 and CDR2 are SGHRS and YFSETQ. The CDR3 covers 14 residues. Here the CDR3 reads CASSRDSSNQPQHF. The CDR3 DNA reads as TGCGCCAGCAGCAGGGACAGTAGCAATCAGCCCCAGCATTTT.

This chain uses TRBV28 with TRBJ1-5; D is possibly TRBD1 (6 bases). This CDR3 contains 16 residues. Germline CDR1 is MDHEN and CDR2 is SYDVKM. The ends were cut back, 4 bases at V and 2 bases at J, with 15 bases in the middle. CDR3 in amino acids: CASSSSTGLGNQPQHF. CDR3 coding DNA: TGTGCCAGCAGTTCGTCCACAGGGTTAGGCAATCAGCCCCAGCATTTT.

The J gene is TRBJ2-1, the V gene TRBV5-4; 10 nucleotides line up with TRBD2. The CDR3 contains 14 residues. Trimming removed 0 bases from V and 7 bases from J; junction bases left unmatched: 1. Germline CDR1 is SGHNT and CDR2 is YYREEE (reference sequence). CDR3 DNA: TGTGCCAGCAGCTTGGCACTAGCGGGAAATGAGCAGTTCTTC. Protein sequence: CASSLALAGNEQFF. Variable domain in full (rest from reference TRBV5-4 and TRBJ2-1): ETGVTQSPTHLIKTRGQQVTLRCSSQSGHNTVSWYQQALGQGPQFIFQYYREEENGRGNFPPRFSGLQFPNYSSELNVNALELDDSALYLCASSLALAGNEQFFGPGTRLTVL.